This TCR beta chain was identified in a study of T cell responses to AZD1222 COVID-19 vaccine (dated by TCRdb to the early 2020s). About the investigation overall: AZD1222 recipients given second doses at about 4 weeks or at about 12 weeks were pooled, since spike-specific TCR depth and breadth were not found to differ between the two schedules. TCR sequencing covered fewer than 250 trial participants: roughly 200 given two doses of AZD1222 and about 26 given two doses of MenACWY control vaccine. Trial participants were enrolled into age subgroups of 18-55, 56-69 and 70-plus years, which contained about 160, 30 and 59 TCR-sequenced participants, respectively. Results the study describes overall, beyond this receptor: Reportedly, close to half of the unique spike-specific TCRs recognized epitopes lying outside the regions that are mutated in the B.1.351 and B.1.1.7 variants. Only five to seven AZD1222 recipients were SARS-CoV-2 seropositive at baseline, limiting conclusions about previously exposed vaccinees. After two AZD1222 doses, both the breadth and the depth of spike-specific TCRs were significantly higher than at day 0 and than in MenACWY recipients. Most participants were white British and females outnumbered males, and the authors suggested that clonal diversity may have been underestimated. In the small 56-69-year group, the increase in depth fell short of significance, most likely because of low power. The whole spike protein was spanned by vaccine-associated CD4 TCRs, and dominant responses were seen in regions 160-218 and 743-854. Because no day 14 peak-response samples were available, the repertoires could be characterized only after the peak T cell response.

The CDR3 regions of human TCRbeta chains were subjected to immunosequencing. On the study's bioinformatics: Repertoire TCRs were matched against a reference library of SARS-CoV-2-specific TCRs generated with the MIRA antigen-specificity platform. Breadth meant the fraction of unique TCRs that were SARS-CoV-2-associated, whereas depth meant the fraction of total T cells that were SARS-CoV-2-associated. Each spike-specific TCR was assigned to its reactive spike region and to a CD4 or CD8 class using the MIRA data. Log10-transformed breadth and depth values were compared by one-way ANOVA with Sidak's multiple comparisons tests. Drawn from immuneACCESS, this table holds only the in-frame rearrangements with V and J called that TCRdb kept. Clones are partly lost; checked studies trace under half to an unresolved V gene and leave the rest unexplained. V and J calls and clone size are given by that table; D and trimming were obtained from the DNA. The sample table contains roughly 170,000 clones; only one count was recorded for 90% of them. Approximately 2.8% of the sample comes from the top ten.

This specimen's time point label, per the study, means: baseline before first vaccination. Vaccinee samples were obtained from the UK trials COV001 and COV002, which included a single-blind randomized controlled phase 2/3 trial of AZD1222 (ChAdOx1 nCoV-19) in healthy adults. Trial participant PBMC samples were collected at day 0 and day 28 after the second dose for TCRbeta chain sequencing. CDR3 length: 14 amino acids, cysteine to phenylalanine. CDR3 DNA is the only sequence kept; it has 42 bases, read in frame from the first base. The germline V gene encodes CDR1 MDHEN and CDR2 SYDVKM. V is reduced by 3 bases and J by 6 bases, leaving a spacing of 12 bases between them. This clone has just one count. Its antigen is currently not known. No base quality information exists; no much larger clone differs at one position.

The sequenced sample was peripheral blood, obtained on day 0 of AZD1222 vaccination. The clonotype was recovered from an adult in good health. Rearrangement joined TRBV28 to TRBJ1-5, with the D segment identity uncertain. The CDR3 here reads CASSLSGKSQPQHF. Read as DNA, the sequence is TGTGCCAGCAGTTTGTCGGGAAAAAGTCAGCCCCAGCATTTT.